A selection of T cell receptor beta chains follows, all from one sample in a study of blood T cell repertoires in COVID-19. Assay: immunoSEQ multiplex PCR; the TCRdb copy retains only in-frame clones and omits some. The data hold 270,000 or so clones, with about 91% observed a single time. Sequencing input: PBMCs or T cells enriched from blood (not recorded which). These TCRs come from a middle-aged woman with acute COVID-19. CDR3s include the opening cysteine and the closing phenylalanine or tryptophan. D genes are given only for firm matches. For some rows the clone size is stated as once, few or many, or as a class when expanded; others skip it.

cdr3_length: 14; clone_size: once; v_call: TRBV5-4; d_call: TRBD2; j_call: TRBJ2-5; cdr3_aa: CASSRAGGEETQYF; cdr3_nt: TGTGCCAGCAGCCGAGCGGGAGGAGAAGAGACCCAGTACTTC
cdr3_length: 17; clone_size: NA; v_call: TRBV15; d_call: TRBD2; j_call: TRBJ2-5; cdr3_aa: CATRGVRLAAYQETQYF; cdr3_nt: TGTGCCACCCGCGGGGTTAGGCTAGCGGCGTACCAAGAGACCCAGTACTTC
cdr3_length: 16; clone_size: NA; v_call: TRBV7-2; d_call: TRBD2; j_call: TRBJ2-1; cdr3_aa: CASSLASGRLHNEQFF; cdr3_nt: TGTGCCAGCAGCTTAGCTAGCGGGAGACTCCACAATGAGCAGTTCTTC
cdr3_length: 18; clone_size: NA; v_call: TRBV4-1; d_call: TRBD2; j_call: TRBJ2-2; cdr3_aa: CASSQVGLLAGAAGELFF; cdr3_nt: TGCGCCAGCAGCCAAGTAGGACTTTTGGCGGGAGCGGCCGGGGAGCTGTTTTTT
cdr3_length: 18; clone_size: once; v_call: TRBV5-1; d_call: TRBD2; j_call: TRBJ2-2; cdr3_aa: CASSLTSLAGTNTGELFF; cdr3_nt: TGCGCCAGCAGTCTTACCTCACTAGCGGGGACGAACACCGGGGAGCTGTTTTTT
cdr3_length: 16; clone_size: NA; v_call: TRBV5-1; d_call: NA; j_call: TRBJ2-1; cdr3_aa: CASSLASAAGLYEQFF; cdr3_nt: TGCGCCAGCAGCTTGGCTTCTGCCGCGGGATTATATGAGCAGTTCTTC
cdr3_length: 13; clone_size: NA; v_call: TRBV27; d_call: NA; j_call: TRBJ2-1; cdr3_aa: CASSFGPRNEQFF; cdr3_nt: TGTGCCAGCAGTTTTGGGCCAAGGAATGAGCAGTTCTTC
cdr3_length: 17; clone_size: NA; v_call: TRBV3-1/TRBV3-2; d_call: NA; j_call: TRBJ2-5; cdr3_aa: CASSEEWGGTPEETQYF; cdr3_nt: TGTGCCAGCAGCGAAGAGTGGGGGGGGACACCCGAAGAGACCCAGTACTTC
cdr3_length: 14; clone_size: NA; v_call: TRBV10-3; d_call: NA; j_call: TRBJ1-1; cdr3_aa: CAIRETTGNTEAFF; cdr3_nt: TGTGCCATCAGAGAAACTACAGGGAACACTGAAGCTTTCTTT
cdr3_length: 16; clone_size: NA; v_call: TRBV9; d_call: TRBD1; j_call: TRBJ1-1; cdr3_aa: CASSGGPDRDHTEAFF; cdr3_nt: TGTGCCAGCAGCGGGGGCCCGGACAGGGATCACACTGAAGCTTTCTTT
cdr3_length: 20; clone_size: NA; v_call: TRBV12-5; d_call: NA; j_call: TRBJ2-6; cdr3_aa: CASGLVRRGVLSSGANVLTF; cdr3_nt: TGTGCTAGTGGTTTGGTACGACGGGGAGTTCTTAGCTCTGGGGCCAACGTCCTGACTTTC
cdr3_length: 13; clone_size: NA; v_call: TRBV5-5; d_call: NA; j_call: TRBJ1-5; cdr3_aa: CASSFGGNQPQHF; cdr3_nt: TGTGCCAGCAGTTTCGGGGGGAATCAGCCCCAGCATTTT
cdr3_length: 18; clone_size: once; v_call: TRBV28; d_call: TRBD2; j_call: TRBJ2-2; cdr3_aa: CASSFISPAGANTGELFF; cdr3_nt: TGTGCCAGCAGTTTTATTTCCCCAGCGGGAGCGAACACCGGGGAGCTGTTTTTT
cdr3_length: 13; clone_size: NA; v_call: TRBV19; d_call: TRBD1; j_call: TRBJ1-5; cdr3_aa: CASRTGVYQPQHF; cdr3_nt: TGTGCCAGTAGAACAGGGGTTTATCAGCCCCAGCATTTT
cdr3_length: 17; clone_size: NA; v_call: TRBV23-1; d_call: TRBD1; j_call: TRBJ1-6; cdr3_aa: CASSHTHTGGEDSPLHF; cdr3_nt: TGCGCCAGCAGTCATACCCATACAGGGGGTGAGGATTCACCCCTCCACTTT
cdr3_length: 14; clone_size: once; v_call: TRBV12-5; d_call: TRBD2; j_call: TRBJ2-5; cdr3_aa: CASGWPEAGETQYF; cdr3_nt: TGTGCTAGTGGTTGGCCGGAAGCGGGGGAGACCCAGTACTTC
cdr3_length: 21; clone_size: NA; v_call: TRBV5-1; d_call: TRBD2; j_call: TRBJ2-4; cdr3_aa: CASSLAYVWTSGRFAKNIQYF; cdr3_nt: TGCGCCAGCAGCTTGGCCTACGTGTGGACTAGCGGGAGGTTCGCCAAAAACATTCAGTACTTC
cdr3_length: 16; clone_size: NA; v_call: TRBV28; d_call: NA; j_call: TRBJ1-5; cdr3_aa: CASSFYKGRVNQPQHF; cdr3_nt: TGTGCCAGCAGTTTTTATAAGGGGAGGGTCAATCAGCCCCAGCATTTT
cdr3_length: 13; clone_size: NA; v_call: TRBV30; d_call: TRBD1; j_call: TRBJ1-6; cdr3_aa: CAWSFRGDSPLHF; cdr3_nt: TGTGCCTGGAGTTTCAGGGGGGATTCACCCCTCCACTTT
cdr3_length: 15; clone_size: NA; v_call: TRBV6-4; d_call: NA; j_call: TRBJ2-2; cdr3_aa: CASSVEGAWTGELFF; cdr3_nt: TGTGCCAGCAGTGTAGAGGGAGCGTGGACCGGGGAGCTGTTTTTT
cdr3_length: 15; clone_size: once; v_call: TRBV28; d_call: TRBD1; j_call: TRBJ1-6; cdr3_aa: CASSPGQLINSPLHF; cdr3_nt: TGTGCCAGCAGTCCGGGACAGTTAATTAATTCACCCCTCCACTTT
cdr3_length: 15; clone_size: NA; v_call: TRBV5-1; d_call: TRBD1; j_call: TRBJ1-4; cdr3_aa: CASSFRDRGNEKLFF; cdr3_nt: TGCGCCAGCAGCTTTAGGGACAGAGGAAATGAAAAACTGTTTTTT
cdr3_length: 13; clone_size: NA; v_call: TRBV5-5; d_call: NA; j_call: TRBJ1-2; cdr3_aa: CASSKGPAGGYTF; cdr3_nt: TGTGCCAGCAGCAAAGGGCCAGCGGGTGGCTACACCTTC
cdr3_length: 18; clone_size: NA; v_call: TRBV2; d_call: TRBD1; j_call: TRBJ1-5; cdr3_aa: CASSELGRGHISNQPQHF; cdr3_nt: TGTGCCAGCAGTGAGCTGGGCAGGGGGCACATTAGCAATCAGCCCCAGCATTTT
cdr3_length: 17; clone_size: NA; v_call: TRBV28; d_call: NA; j_call: TRBJ1-5; cdr3_aa: CASTTGGSSYSNQPQHF; cdr3_nt: TGTGCCAGCACAACGGGGGGGAGTTCTTATAGCAATCAGCCCCAGCATTTT
cdr3_length: 12; clone_size: NA; v_call: TRBV6-2/TRBV6-3; d_call: NA; j_call: TRBJ1-5; cdr3_aa: CASSRDNQPQHF; cdr3_nt: TGTGCCAGCAGTCGGGACAATCAGCCCCAGCATTTT
cdr3_length: 14; clone_size: NA; v_call: TRBV7-8; d_call: NA; j_call: TRBJ1-4; cdr3_aa: CASTPGHANEKLFF; cdr3_nt: TGTGCCAGCACCCCGGGACATGCTAATGAAAAACTGTTTTTT
cdr3_length: 18; clone_size: NA; v_call: TRBV7-2; d_call: NA; j_call: TRBJ2-3; cdr3_aa: CASSVLFGQGSRTDTQYF; cdr3_nt: TGTGCCAGCAGCGTTCTTTTCGGCCAGGGGAGTCGCACAGATACGCAGTATTTT
cdr3_length: 15; clone_size: NA; v_call: TRBV2; d_call: TRBD1; j_call: TRBJ2-3; cdr3_aa: CASGGRTGGTDTQYF; cdr3_nt: TGTGCCAGCGGGGGGAGGACAGGGGGCACAGATACGCAGTATTTT
cdr3_length: 15; clone_size: NA; v_call: TRBV19; d_call: NA; j_call: TRBJ1-3; cdr3_aa: CASSTRQSSGNTIYF; cdr3_nt: TGTGCCAGTAGTACCAGACAGAGCTCTGGAAACACCATATATTTT
cdr3_length: 16; clone_size: few; v_call: TRBV7-2; d_call: TRBD2; j_call: TRBJ2-5; cdr3_aa: CASRPPGLADQETQYF; cdr3_nt: TGTGCCAGCAGACCCCCGGGACTAGCGGACCAAGAGACCCAGTACTTC
cdr3_length: 13; clone_size: NA; v_call: TRBV9; d_call: NA; j_call: TRBJ1-2; cdr3_aa: CASSPNYNYGYTF; cdr3_nt: TGTGCCAGCAGCCCCAACTATAACTATGGCTACACCTTC
cdr3_length: 14; clone_size: NA; v_call: TRBV7-3; d_call: TRBD2; j_call: TRBJ2-7; cdr3_aa: CASKPSGTSDEQYF; cdr3_nt: TGTGCCAGCAAACCGAGCGGGACTAGTGACGAGCAGTACTTC
cdr3_length: 16; clone_size: NA; v_call: TRBV9; d_call: NA; j_call: TRBJ1-2; cdr3_aa: CASSVRRAPGGDGYTF; cdr3_nt: TGTGCCAGCAGCGTAAGACGGGCTCCGGGGGGCGATGGCTACACCTTC
cdr3_length: 17; clone_size: NA; v_call: TRBV6-1; d_call: TRBD1; j_call: TRBJ2-3; cdr3_aa: CASSDPSRQGGTDTQYF; cdr3_nt: TGTGCCAGCAGTGATCCCTCACGACAGGGCGGCACAGATACGCAGTATTTT
cdr3_length: 14; clone_size: NA; v_call: TRBV27; d_call: TRBD2; j_call: TRBJ2-3; cdr3_aa: CASSLFAGVDTQYF; cdr3_nt: TGTGCCAGCAGTTTATTTGCGGGGGTGGATACGCAGTATTTT
cdr3_length: 13; clone_size: NA; v_call: TRBV24-1; d_call: TRBD1; j_call: TRBJ1-1; cdr3_aa: CATRDTGGTEAFF; cdr3_nt: TGTGCCACGAGAGATACAGGGGGAACTGAAGCTTTCTTT
cdr3_length: 17; clone_size: NA; v_call: TRBV18; d_call: TRBD2; j_call: TRBJ2-7; cdr3_aa: CASSPIPGEGLSYEQYF; cdr3_nt: TGTGCCAGCTCACCAATTCCGGGGGAGGGGTTATCCTACGAGCAGTACTTC
cdr3_length: 15; clone_size: NA; v_call: TRBV28; d_call: TRBD1; j_call: TRBJ1-1; cdr3_aa: CASTTRTGWEVKAFF; cdr3_nt: TGTGCCAGCACCACCCGGACAGGCTGGGAAGTTAAAGCTTTCTTT
cdr3_length: 15; clone_size: NA; v_call: TRBV15; d_call: NA; j_call: TRBJ1-6; cdr3_aa: CATSRLRGDGSPLHF; cdr3_nt: TGTGCCACCAGCCGTCTCCGGGGTGACGGTTCACCCCTCCACTTT